These 13 T cell receptor beta chains came from one sample sequenced in a study of post-analysis software for immune sequencing data. Overall study results and limits: Five TRBV segments, including TRBV5-6, TRBV5-1 and TRBV20-1, were more frequent in patients than controls.

Researchers reported that TCR beta cDNA libraries carried unique molecular identifiers. TCRdb recomputed calls from the PCR reads with MiXCR, one row per CDR3 protein. The data hold just over 250,000 distinct CDR3 sequences, with around 34% observed a single time. The antigens for these receptors are not known. Specimen: blood. The source of these receptors is a girl under 18 with multiple sclerosis.

Remarks on this clonotype: The junction does not match germline at one end; this may be a read error. The V call is TRBV20-1, the J call TRBJ2-3; D is possibly TRBD1 (5 bases). The CDR3 is 14 amino acids. CDR1 is DFQATT, CDR2 SNEGSKA, per germline (reference sequence). The CDR3: CSAWTIRGTDMQYF. The DNA of the CDR3 is TGCAGTGCTTGGACAATCCGTGGCACAGATATGCAGTATTTT.

The J gene is TRBJ1-2, the V gene TRBV6-1; perhaps TRBD1 as D (6 bases). CDR3 size: 15 residues. Trimming took 3 bases from V and 4 from J, leaving 15 bases between them. CDR1 is MNHNS, CDR2 SASEGT, per germline. The CDR3 protein is CASSENRGKGYGYTF. In DNA form, the CDR3 reads TGTGCCAGCAGTGAGAATAGGGGGAAGGGCTATGGCTACACCTTC.

The gene calls are TRBV2 and TRBJ1-1, with TRBD1 identical over 7 bases. V was pared by 6 bases and J by 10 bases, with 17 bases of the junction left unmatched. The CDR3 extends over 15 amino acids. From germline, CDR1 is SNHLY and CDR2 FYNNEI. DNA of the CDR3: TGTGCCAGCAGCTTAAACACAGGGGTCGGCACAGTAGCTTTCTTT. This translates into CASSLNTGVGTVAFF.

This clonotype was detected a few times. This sequence joins TRBV6-6 and TRBJ1-1; no clear D gene. This CDR3 has 15 residues. Germline V gene data show CDR1 as MNHNY and CDR2 as SVGAGI (reference sequence). V lost 10 bases and J 4 bases, leaving 22 bases between the germline ends. CDR3 sequence (DNA): TGTGCCACCCTCCTTCCCTCTTCCGAGGGCACTGAAGCTTTCTTT. Protein: CATLLPSSEGTEAFF.

V and J are TRBV5-1 and TRBJ2-1; D is possibly TRBD2 (6 bases). The CDR3 consists of 15 residues. In germline, CDR1 is SGHRS, CDR2 YFSETQ. Trimming removed 6 bases at V and 7 bases at J, with 20 bases between. CDR3 protein: CASKVAASELNEQFF. As DNA, the CDR3 is TGCGCCAGCAAGGTGGCAGCTAGCGAGTTGAATGAGCAGTTCTTC.

The V and J genes are TRBV20-1 and TRBJ2-3, with TRBD2 matching 8 bases. This CDR3 comprises 15 residues. The V gene end was trimmed by 0 bases and the J gene end by 5 bases; junction bases not matched to a gene: 7. Germline V gene sequence: CDR1 DFQATT, CDR2 SNEGSKA (reference sequence). CDR3 amino acids: CSARDLTGGVDTQYF. The CDR3 nucleotides read TGCAGTGCTAGAGATCTCACGGGAGGGGTAGATACGCAGTATTTT.

Turning to this clonotype: The junction departs from germline at one end; a sequencing error may be responsible. In DNA form, the CDR3 reads TGCGGTGCTAGAGATTGGGCGGATGAGCAGTTCTTC. It is translated as CGARDWADEQFF. V gene TRBV20-1 combines with J gene TRBJ2-1; D gene uncertain. The CDR3 totals 12 residues. Germline V gene lookup returns CDR1 DFQATT and CDR2 SNEGSKA (reference sequence).

This clonotype was seen ten or more times. J is TRBJ2-1 and V is TRBV11-2, with a possible D match to TRBD1 (6 bases). Trimming took 1 base from V and 5 from J, leaving 12 bases between them. This CDR3 contains 15 residues. CDR1 is SGHAT, CDR2 FQNNGV, per germline. The CDR3 DNA is TGTGCCAGCAGCTTAGGTCTTACAGGGAACAATGAGCAGTTCTTC. It translates to CASSLGLTGNNEQFF.

This clonotype was counted ten times or more. This chain uses TRBV7-2 with TRBJ2-3; D not certain. Germline CDR1 is SGHTA and CDR2 is FQGNSA. Trimming stripped 0 bases from V and 0 bases from J, with 13 bases between. The CDR3 has 17 residues. The CDR3 here is CASSLAEGGTSTDTQYF. The DNA of the CDR3 is TGTGCCAGCAGCTTAGCGGAAGGCGGAACTAGCACAGATACGCAGTATTTT.

This clonotype was detected ten times or more. The rearrangement joins TRBV24-1 to TRBJ2-5; the D gene is possibly TRBD1 (5 bases). This CDR3 has 15 amino acids. Germline V CDR1 and CDR2: KGHDR, SFDVKD. Trimming took 7 bases from V and 2 from J, leaving 16 bases between them. CDR3 in DNA: TGTGCCACCAGCTCAGGGCAGGGCAATCAAGAGACCCAGTACTTC. Protein product: CATSSGQGNQETQYF.

The J gene is TRBJ1-1, the V gene TRBV2; TRBD1 aligns across 7 bases. Germline CDR1 reads SNHLY; CDR2 reads FYNNEI. The CDR3 extends over 14 amino acids. V lost 5 bases to trimming and J lost 0 bases; unmatched junction nucleotides: 3. CDR3 in DNA: TGTGCCAGCAGTTCTCAGGGGGTGAACACTGAAGCTTTCTTT. Amino acids: CASSSQGVNTEAFF.

J is TRBJ1-2 and V is TRBV5-6, with 9 bases identical to TRBD1. CDR3 length equals 15 residues. V lost 0 bases to trimming and J lost 7 bases; unmatched junction nucleotides: 7. Germline V gives CDR1 SGHDT, CDR2 YYEEEE. The CDR3 spells CASSLGAGTGRGYTF. Written as DNA, the CDR3 is TGTGCCAGCAGCTTGGGCGCCGGGACAGGGCGTGGCTACACCTTC. The variable domain in full, with the rest retrieved from reference TRBV5-6 and TRBJ1-2, is DAGVTQSPTHLIKTRGQQVTLRCSPKSGHDTVSWYQQALGQGPQFIFQYYEEEERQRGNFPDRFSGHQFPNYSSELNVNALLLGDSALYLCASSLGAGTGRGYTFGSGTRLTVV.

The rearrangement uses TRBV5-5 and TRBJ1-6; D not certain. The length of the CDR3 is 13 residues. V lost 5 bases, J lost 7 bases, and 10 bases lay in between. From germline, CDR1 is SGHKS and CDR2 YYEKEE (reference sequence). The chain's CDR3 is CASSWGRNSPLHF. The CDR3 bases are TGTGCCAGCAGTTGGGGTCGGAATTCACCCCTCCACTTT.